This record concerns one T cell receptor beta chain sequence. What it binds is unknown. J lost 3 bases, V lost 3 bases, and 10 bases had no gene match. Germline V CDR1 and CDR2: SGHDN, FVKESK. The CDR3 contains 18 residues. The method was immunoSEQ multiplex PCR; TCRdb's version includes in-frame clones alone and lacks a portion of them. The table has some 15,000 clones, about 81% seen once; the top ten hold roughly 1.3%. These data are taken from a study of follicular helper T cells after annual influenza vaccination. General study results and limits: Change in circulating plasmablasts correlated with ICOS+CD38+ cTfh clonality change.

Time point indicated: 2014-2015 season, 7 days after vaccination. Cells are cTfh (non-naive CD4+CXCR5+PD-1+), split by ICOS and CD38 into double-positive or double-negative. This TCR was recovered from an adult who received the influenza vaccine. The V and J genes are TRBV14 and TRBJ2-1, with 11 bases aligning to TRBD2. The input for sequencing was CXCR5+ CD38- circulating T follicular helper cells from blood, taken 7 days after influenza vaccination. Subset defined: circulating Tfh, non-naive CD4+CXCR5+PD-1+ (ICOS+CD38+ or ICOS-CD38-). DNA for the CDR3: TGTGCCAGCAGCCACCCCGGGGCCCTAGCGGGAGGCTACAATGAGCAGTTCTTC. It is translated as CASSHPGALAGGYNEQFF. The full variable domain, with the rest looked up from reference TRBV14 and TRBJ2-1, is EAGVTQFPSHSVIEKGQTVTLRCDPISGHDNLYWYRRVMGKEIKFLLHFVKESKQDESGMPNNRFLAERTGGTYSTLKVQPAELEDSGVYFCASSHPGALAGGYNEQFFGPGTRLTVL.